This T cell receptor beta chain stems from a study of cytomegalovirus exposure and HLA in healthy donors. Turning to the study itself: Some 91 million unique TCRs from HLA-typed donors were held in an early release of data. Among the 400 or so donors who were genotyped, about 86% fell in the genetic ancestry cluster that is associated with self-reported Caucasian donors.

Amplification used 60 Vbeta primers and 13 Jbeta primers. Using immunoSEQ multiplex PCR, the repertoire was profiled, and TCRdb retains in-frame clones only, with some absent. The sample consists of over 100,000 clones, around 66% of them appearing once. Findings and limits, study-wide: Immune exposure information comprised only CMV serostatus.

A remark on this clone: Antigen: not known.

CDR1 and CDR2 (germline): LNHNV, YYDKDF (reference sequence). Trimming shortened V by 6 bases and J by 4 bases, and 16 bases separated the two germline ends. This CDR3 region has 15 residues. This TCR came from a middle-aged woman in good health and CMV-seropositive. Sequencing was done on a sample of PBMCs. This chain links TRBV15 with TRBJ2-1; D may be TRBD1 (7 bases). The CDR3 loop reads CATRARRDSYNEQFF. The DNA of the CDR3 is TGTGCCACCAGGGCGAGGAGGGACAGTTACAATGAGCAGTTCTTC.